Listed below are T cell receptor beta chains from one sample, sequenced in a study of T cells after yellow fever vaccination. TCRdb analysed the 5' RACE reads with MiXCR anew, one entry per CDR3 protein. This table has approximately 160,000 distinct CDR3 sequences, around 9% appearing once. The sample consisted of CD8+ T cells sorted from PBMCs, taken 45 days after the yellow fever booster vaccination. The source is a man between 18 and 29 years old who received the YFV17D yellow fever vaccine. Both conserved end residues are part of each CDR3. The D gene is left open where the match is weak. The size field is filled for only some rows; it gives once, few, many or a size class.

D gene	V gene	clone size	J gene	CDR3 protein	CDR3 DNA
.	TRBV6-2/TRBV6-3	many	TRBJ2-7	CASSSPPDSTYEQYF	TGTGCCAGCAGTTCTCCCCCGGACTCAACCTACGAGCAGTACTTC
.	TRBV4-2	many	TRBJ1-5	CASSQEDGDQPQHF	TGTGCCAGCAGCCAAGAGGATGGGGATCAGCCCCAGCATTTT
.	TRBV6-2/TRBV6-3	few	TRBJ1-1	CASSYHPRDFTTEAFF	TGTGCCAGCAGTTACCACCCCCGGGATTTCACGACTGAAGCTTTCTTT
.	TRBV29-1	.	TRBJ2-3	CSVGGRSGTDTQYF	TGCAGCGTTGGTGGGAGATCCGGTACAGATACGCAGTATTTT
.	TRBV6-2/TRBV6-3	few	TRBJ2-7	CASSYDWGSDEQYF	TGTGCCAGCAGTTACGACTGGGGATCGGACGAGCAGTACTTC
.	TRBV20-1	.	TRBJ2-1	CSASPIPNEQFF	TGCAGTGCTAGCCCTATACCGAATGAGCAGTTCTTC
TRBD1	TRBV12-3/TRBV12-4	.	TRBJ2-5	CASSEGQGAWETQYF	TGTGCCAGCAGTGAGGGACAGGGGGCTTGGGAGACCCAGTACTTC
.	TRBV29-1	.	TRBJ2-5	CSVEPITGQETQYF	TGCAGCGTTGAACCCATAACAGGCCAAGAGACCCAGTACTTC
.	TRBV15	many	TRBJ2-1	CATSRPGPAEEQFF	TGTGCCACCAGCAGACCGGGACCTGCTGAGGAGCAGTTCTTC
TRBD1	TRBV11-2	.	TRBJ1-1	CASSSSNPGQDEYRHTEAFF	TGTGCCAGCAGCTCCTCTAATCCGGGACAGGATGAGTATAGGCACACTGAAGCTTTCTTT
.	TRBV4-2	few	TRBJ1-4	CASSRGGAATNEKLFF	TGTGCCAGCAGCCGCGGGGGGGCTGCAACTAATGAAAAACTGTTTTTT
TRBD1	TRBV2	many	TRBJ2-3	CASSTTGDLFGDTQYF	TGTGCCAGCAGTACTACAGGGGACCTATTTGGAGATACGCAGTATTTT
.	TRBV27	.	TRBJ1-1	CASSFNGNTEAFF	TGTGCCAGCAGTTTTAACGGGAACACTGAAGCTTTCTTT
.	TRBV7-6	few	TRBJ1-3	CASSLGTSPGNTIYF	TGTGCCAGCAGCTTGGGGACCTCTCCTGGAAACACCATATATTTT
TRBD1	TRBV7-9	few	TRBJ2-3	CASSPHGTGVTDTQYF	TGTGCCAGCAGCCCACACGGGACAGGGGTCACAGATACGCAGTATTTT
TRBD1	TRBV2	.	TRBJ1-3	CASTGRGTGNTIYF	TGTGCCAGCACAGGCAGGGGGACTGGAAACACCATATATTTT
.	TRBV19	.	TRBJ1-5	CASSDHGSSNQPQHF	TGTGCCAGTAGTGATCACGGGAGTAGCAATCAGCCCCAGCATTTT
.	TRBV7-9	.	TRBJ2-1	CASSLDGVEQFF	TGTGCCAGCAGCTTAGACGGGGTCGAGCAGTTCTTC
TRBD1	TRBV6-2/TRBV6-3	few	TRBJ1-1	CASSTGQEAFF	TGTGCCAGCAGTACGGGACAGGAAGCTTTCTTT
TRBD1	TRBV20-1	.	TRBJ1-1	CSARDIGTDGLNTEAFF	TGCAGTGCTAGAGATATAGGGACAGACGGCTTGAACACTGAAGCTTTCTTT
.	TRBV7-2	.	TRBJ2-7	CASRAYPDEQYF	TGTGCCAGCCGCGCCTACCCTGACGAGCAGTACTTC
.	TRBV7-8	few	TRBJ2-1	CASSDRRYNEQFF	TGTGCCAGCAGCGACCGGCGGTACAATGAGCAGTTCTTC
TRBD2	TRBV12-3/TRBV12-4	.	TRBJ2-1	CASSSSGANEQFF	TGTGCCAGCAGTTCCAGCGGGGCCAATGAGCAGTTCTTC
TRBD1	TRBV30	few	TRBJ1-1	CAWSFTGGPEAFF	TGTGCCTGGAGTTTTACAGGGGGCCCTGAAGCTTTCTTT
.	TRBV4-2	.	TRBJ2-1	CASSQEKLAGNEQFF	TGTGCCAGCAGCCAAGAAAAGCTAGCTGGCAATGAGCAGTTCTTC
.	TRBV4-2	.	TRBJ2-3	CASSHPGGESYYPDTQYF	TGTGCCAGCAGCCACCCCGGCGGGGAAAGTTACTATCCGGATACGCAGTATTTT
.	TRBV7-6	many	TRBJ2-3	CASSLVVDQADTQYF	TGTGCCAGCAGCTTAGTAGTGGACCAGGCAGATACGCAGTATTTT
.	TRBV14	few	TRBJ2-7	CASSQVYGSYEQYF	TGTGCCAGCAGCCAAGTGTACGGGTCCTACGAGCAGTACTTC